This TCR beta chain was sequenced during a study of long-term antiretroviral therapy in people with HIV. Turning to the study itself: A decade or so separates the oldest specimens from the later 2015 immediate-ART recommendation.

Study-wide results and limits: Diversity went up after ART and still fell short of transplant donor controls.

They ran version v3.0 of the immunoSEQ assay at survey level. The repertoire was sequenced with immunoSEQ multiplex PCR; TCRdb's copy has only in-frame clones and lacks some. This sample carries 9,500 to 11,000 clones, under 85% of them seen once, and the ten largest clones take under 20%. The V gene end was trimmed by 10 bases and the J gene end by 7 bases; junction bases not matched to a gene: 12. Per germline, CDR1 MNHEY and CDR2 SVGAGI. This CDR3 contains 14 residues. About this clone: Antigen specificity is unknown.

The sample was unsorted PBMCs, taken at the start of antiretroviral therapy, before treatment. The TCR comes from a man aged 25 to 45 with HIV. V and J are TRBV6-5 and TRBJ2-2; 7 bases align to TRBD1. CDR3 region: CATQERGRNGELFF. The CDR3 nucleotides read TGTGCCACGCAAGAGAGGGGGCGCAACGGGGAGCTGTTTTTT.